Detailed here is one T cell receptor beta chain. Profiled with immunoSEQ multiplex PCR; TCRdb holds only in-frame clones, not every one. In the table there are tens of thousands of clones, 85% to 90% of which are singletons. This sample was taken from a study of T cell changes during pregnancy in multiple sclerosis. Trimming removed 2 bases from V and 8 bases from J; junction bases left unmatched: 1. The CDR3 has 15 residues. Germline CDR1 is MNHEY and CDR2 is SVGAGI. Sequenced material: CD4+ T cells from peripheral blood mononuclear cells, taken in the first trimester of pregnancy. The V and J genes are TRBV6-5 and TRBJ2-3, with 16 bases fitting TRBD2. The TCR comes from a female donor with multiple sclerosis, enrolled in a pregnancy study. Written as DNA, the CDR3 is TGTGCCAGCAGTTACGGGACTAGCGGGAGGGCTACGCAGTATTTT. This encodes CASSYGTSGRATQYF.